The 22 T cell receptor beta chains below all came from one sample that was sequenced in a study of PD-1 blockade in classical Hodgkin lymphoma. Profiling relied on immunoSEQ multiplex PCR, and the TCRdb table lists in-frame clones only, not all of them. Of some 25,000 clones detected, roughly 76% appear once; the ten largest clones hold 30%. The time point was: cycle 4 day 1 (C4D1), after more than five weeks of nivolumab. All patients experienced relapse after autologous stem cell transplantation, and brentuximab vedotin exposure was variable. Sequencing used peripheral blood mononuclear cells (PBMCs), obtained before the fourth cycle of nivolumab. Receptors were obtained from a human donor with classical Hodgkin lymphoma.

V usage is TRBV5-5 and J usage is TRBJ1-1; no clear D. Trimming cost V 1 base and J 0 bases, with 10 bases left between them. CDR1 is SGHKS and CDR2 is YYEKEE in the germline V gene (reference sequence). The CDR3 is 15 amino acids. The CDR3 coding sequence is TGTGCCAGCAGCTTGCGGGCAGTTATGAACACTGAAGCTTTCTTT. It specifies CASSLRAVMNTEAFF.

This clone turned up a few times. V is TRBV28 and J is TRBJ1-2; D is possibly TRBD1 (5 bases). Trimming shortened V by 2 bases and J by 0 bases, and 13 bases separated the two germline ends. Germline loops: CDR1 MDHEN, CDR2 SYDVKM. The CDR3 is 16 residues long. CDR3 amino acids: CASSLPGKISNYGYTF. CDR3 DNA sequence: TGTGCCAGCAGTTTACCAGGGAAAATCTCTAACTATGGCTACACCTTC.

The chain recombines TRBV5-6 with TRBJ1-2; TRBD1 aligns across 8 bases. CDR3 length: 17 amino acids. CDR1 and CDR2 (germline): SGHDT, YYEEEE. V shed 2 bases and J 3 bases; nucleotides not matched to a gene: 12. The CDR3 sequence is CASSFPGQEALYYGYTF. The CDR3 DNA sequence: TGTGCCAGCAGCTTTCCGGGACAGGAGGCACTCTACTATGGCTACACCTTC.

The rearrangement uses TRBV7-9 and TRBJ1-1, with D uncertain. From germline, CDR1 is SEHNR and CDR2 FQNEAQ (reference sequence). The V end lost 1 base, the J end lost 8 bases, and 8 bases lay between the germline ends. The CDR3 extends over 12 amino acids. CDR3 loop: CASSLGTQEAFF. The CDR3, as DNA: TGTGCCAGCAGCTTAGGGACCCAAGAAGCTTTCTTT.

This chain links TRBV28 with TRBJ2-5; TRBD1 matches at 7 bases. In germline, CDR1 is MDHEN, CDR2 SYDVKM. The CDR3 runs 15 residues. Losses at the gene ends were 7 bases for V and 5 bases for J; bases not matched to a gene: 13. The CDR3 loop is CASNMKTGYLETQYF. In nucleotides, the CDR3 is TGTGCCAGCAATATGAAGACAGGGTATCTTGAGACCCAGTACTTC.

The rearrangement links TRBV6-6 to TRBJ1-4; D possibly corresponds to TRBD1 (5 bases). The CDR3 contains 15 residues. In germline, CDR1 is MNHNY, CDR2 SVGAGI (reference sequence). V lost 6 bases and J 4 bases, leaving 15 bases between the germline ends. The DNA for the CDR3 is TGTGCCAGCAGGCCTCGGGGGTCTGGTAATGAAAAACTGTTTTTT. It specifies CASRPRGSGNEKLFF.

This chain connects TRBV4-1 to TRBJ2-7, with D perhaps matching TRBD2 (6 bases). The V and J ends lost 0 bases and 2 bases respectively, with 14 bases between them. The CDR3 is 16 residues long. CDR1 is MGHRA, CDR2 YSYEKL, per germline. The CDR3 sequence is CASSQEEGRPPYEQYF. The CDR3 DNA is TGCGCCAGCAGCCAAGAGGAGGGAAGGCCGCCCTACGAGCAGTACTTC.

This chain joins TRBV6-5 and TRBJ2-7, with D possibly matching TRBD2 (6 bases). CDR3 length: 11 amino acids. With 2 bases removed from V and 7 bases from J, the gap between germline ends came to 6 bases. CDR1 MNHEY and CDR2 SVGAGI come from the germline V gene. The CDR3 reads CASSYGREQYV. Here the CDR3 DNA reads TGTGCCAGCAGTTACGGGAGGGAGCAGTACGTC.

The chain uses TRBV19 and TRBJ1-6; perhaps TRBD1 as D (6 bases). Trimming cost V 1 base and J 10 bases, with 14 bases left between them. The germline V gene encodes CDR1 LNHDA and CDR2 SQIVND (reference sequence). The CDR3 runs to 15 residues. CDR3 loop: CASSIGNREGSPLHF. DNA for the CDR3: TGTGCCAGTAGTATAGGAAACAGGGAGGGCTCACCCCTCCACTTT. Full variable domain (missing parts from reference TRBV19 and TRBJ1-6): DGGITQSPKYLFRKEGQNVTLSCEQNLNHDAMYWYRQDPGQGLRLIYYSQIVNDFQKGDIAEGYSVSREKKESFPLTVTSAQKNPTAFYLCASSIGNREGSPLHFGNGTRLTVT.

This clone was seen a few times. CDR3 DNA: TGTGCCAGCAGCCAAGGCCCACTAGCGGGGGGGCGGTTGGGTGAGCAGTTCTTC. As protein: CASSQGPLAGGRLGEQFF. This chain connects TRBV4-2 to TRBJ2-1, with 13 nucleotides matching TRBD2. The CDR3 extends over 18 amino acids. CDR1 LGHNA and CDR2 YNFKEQ come from the germline V gene. Trimming cost V 1 base and J 9 bases; bases outside gene matches: 12.

The chain employs TRBV6-6 and TRBJ2-5, with D tentatively TRBD2 (5 bases). In germline, CDR1 is MNHNY, CDR2 SVGAGI (reference sequence). V lost 5 bases, J lost 5 bases, and 15 bases lay in between. The length of the CDR3 is 14 residues. DNA of the CDR3: TGTGCCAGCAGTCCCATGGCTAGCAGTGAGACCCAGTACTTC. It specifies CASSPMASSETQYF.

The genes are TRBV5-6 and TRBJ1-1; TRBD1 might be the D (6 bases). V lost 4 bases and J 3 bases, leaving 13 bases between the germline ends. The CDR3 has 14 residues. Germline CDR1 reads SGHDT; CDR2 reads YYEEEE. CDR3 sequence reads: CASSGPQGYTEAFF. Here the CDR3 DNA reads TGTGCCAGCAGCGGGCCACAGGGATACACTGAAGCTTTCTTT.

The V gene is TRBV2, the J gene TRBJ1-2; TRBD1 is a possible D gene (5 bases). The CDR3 sequence is 15 residues long. The V and J ends lost 6 bases and 8 bases respectively, with 22 bases between them. The V gene's germline CDR1 is SNHLY and CDR2 FYNNEI. The CDR3 reads CASRGDSVDRNGYTF. The DNA of the CDR3 is TGTGCCAGCAGGGGGGATAGTGTGGATAGAAACGGCTACACCTTC.

The genes are TRBV6-5 and TRBJ2-2; 9 bases are shared with TRBD1. Germline-derived CDR1 and CDR2 are MNHEY and SVGAGI. CDR3 length equals 13 residues. J lost 6 bases, V lost 7 bases, and 3 bases had no gene match. CDR3 in amino acids: CASNRQGAGELFF. The CDR3 DNA reads as TGTGCCAGCAACAGACAGGGGGCCGGGGAGCTGTTTTTT.

This chain connects TRBV19 to TRBJ1-3, with D possibly matching TRBD1 (6 bases). Deletions cut 5 bases from V and 2 bases from J, with 7 bases between. Germline CDR1 LNHDA, CDR2 SQIVND (reference sequence). The CDR3 sequence is 13 residues long. In DNA, the CDR3 is TGTGCCAGTAGTCGGGGGCCTGGAAACACCATATATTTT. It yields the protein CASSRGPGNTIYF.

This clone was seen once. The chain employs TRBV5-1 and TRBJ2-5; the D gene is possibly TRBD1 (6 bases). The V and J ends lost 0 bases and 1 base respectively, with 10 bases between them. Looked up from germline, CDR1 is SGHRS and CDR2 is YFSETQ. The CDR3 extends over 15 amino acids. DNA of the CDR3: TGCGCCAGCAGCTTGGCTGGGACACGCCAAGAGACCCAGTACTTC. Encoded protein: CASSLAGTRQETQYF.

The CDR3 spells CASSLPRMQGYNEQFF. DNA for the CDR3: TGCGCCAGCAGCTTGCCCCGGATGCAAGGGTACAATGAGCAGTTCTTC. This chain uses TRBV5-1 with TRBJ2-1; D is undetermined. The V end lost 1 base, the J end lost 4 bases, and 15 bases lay between the germline ends. The CDR3 extends over 16 amino acids. Per the germline V gene, CDR1 is SGHRS and CDR2 is YFSETQ.

V usage is TRBV28 and J usage is TRBJ1-1; D gene ambiguous. The CDR3 spans 14 residues. V dropped 3 bases and J dropped 6 bases, with 14 bases sitting between them. The germline CDR1 and CDR2 sequences are MDHEN and SYDVKM. The CDR3 coding sequence is TGTGCCAGCAGTTTCCGGGGAGGGTGGGCTGAAGCTTTCTTT. This codes for CASSFRGGWAEAFF. Combining the CDR3 with reference TRBV28 and TRBJ1-1 gives the whole variable domain DVKVTQSSRYLVKRTGEKVFLECVQDMDHENMFWYRQDPGLGLRLIYFSYDVKMKEKGDIPEGYSVSREKKERFSLILESASTNQTSMYLCASSFRGGWAEAFFGQGTRLTVV.

This clone was seen a few times. The chain links TRBV27 to TRBJ2-7; 8 bases align to TRBD1. Germline V gene sequence: CDR1 MNHEY, CDR2 SMNVEV (reference sequence). V trimming: 3 bases; J trimming: 2 bases; junction bases outside the gene matches: 3. The CDR3 is 14 amino acids. The CDR3 protein is CASSFSRGPYEQYV. CDR3 bases: TGTGCCAGCAGTTTCAGCAGGGGGCCCTACGAGCAGTACGTC.

The chain carries TRBV11-1 and TRBJ1-5, with D possibly matching TRBD1 (5 bases). The CDR3 totals 11 residues. The V gene lost 11 bases and the J gene lost 6 bases, with 11 bases spanning the gap. Looked up from germline, CDR1 is SGHAT and CDR2 is FQDESV (reference sequence). Written as DNA, the CDR3 is TGTGCCCCCAGGGAGGGTCAGCCCCAGCATTTT. Translation gives CAPREGQPQHF.

The V gene is TRBV5-4, the J gene TRBJ2-2; perhaps TRBD2 as D (7 bases). This CDR3 region has 16 residues. V shed 4 bases and J shed 4 bases, with 17 bases lying between them. Germline CDR1 SGHNT, CDR2 YYREEE (reference sequence). CDR3 amino acids: CASSAPRGGGTGELFF. The CDR3 bases are TGTGCCAGCAGCGCCCCTCGGGGAGGGGGCACCGGGGAGCTGTTTTTT.

CDR3 amino acids: CAISDPGQQYSGELFF. The CDR3 DNA is TGTGCCATCAGTGACCCGGGACAGCAGTACAGCGGGGAGCTGTTTTTT. The gene calls are TRBV10-3 and TRBJ2-2, with 7 bases matching TRBD1. J lost 7 bases, V lost 3 bases, and 11 bases had no gene match. Germline V gene sequence: CDR1 ENHRY, CDR2 SYGVKD. The CDR3 runs to 16 residues.